The 19 T cell receptor beta chains below come from one sample, sequenced in a study of cytomegalovirus exposure and HLA in healthy donors. Libraries were prepared by immunoSEQ multiplex PCR; TCRdb keeps only in-frame clonotypes and omits some of them. The sample records over 250,000 clones, 80% to 90% being singletons. Source material: PBMCs. These receptors were collected from a woman between 18 and 29 years old in good health and CMV-seronegative.

This clone was observed a few times. The CDR3 here is CASSVSGGSNEQFF. The CDR3 DNA reads TGTGCCAGCAGTGTTAGCGGGGGATCTAATGAGCAGTTCTTC. This chain connects TRBV28 to TRBJ2-1; 9 bases are shared with TRBD2. J lost 7 bases, V lost 5 bases, and 6 bases had no gene match. Germline V gene lookup returns CDR1 MDHEN and CDR2 SYDVKM. The CDR3 loop spans 14 amino acids. Using reference TRBV28 and TRBJ2-1 for the parts outside the CDR3, the full variable domain is DVKVTQSSRYLVKRTGEKVFLECVQDMDHENMFWYRQDPGLGLRLIYFSYDVKMKEKGDIPEGYSVSREKKERFSLILESASTNQTSMYLCASSVSGGSNEQFFGPGTRLTVL.

This chain links TRBV4-1 with TRBJ1-5; D possibly corresponds to TRBD1 (6 bases). The germline CDR1 and CDR2 sequences are MGHRA and YSYEKL. The CDR3 runs to 15 residues. V was cut by 2 bases and J by 3 bases, with 11 bases left in between. The CDR3 region is CASSQLNRVNQPQHF. The CDR3 nucleotides are TGCGCCAGCAGCCAACTGAACAGGGTCAATCAGCCCCAGCATTTT.

V and J are TRBV15 and TRBJ1-1, with TRBD1 as a possible D gene (5 bases). This CDR3 spans 15 amino acids. V was trimmed by 2 bases and J by 4 bases, leaving 14 bases between them. Per germline, CDR1 LNHNV and CDR2 YYDKDF (reference sequence). CDR3 loop: CATSRSVRGGTEAFF. The CDR3 DNA reads as TGTGCCACCAGCAGATCAGTAAGGGGTGGCACTGAAGCTTTCTTT.

The J gene is TRBJ2-7, the V gene TRBV11-1; 11 nucleotides match TRBD1. The trim removed 1 base at V and 3 bases at J, leaving 8 bases unmatched. Germline-derived CDR1 and CDR2 are SGHAT and FQDESV (reference sequence). The CDR3 has 17 amino acids. Here the CDR3 reads CASSLGPPGTGGYEQYF. In nucleotides, the CDR3 is TGTGCCAGCAGCTTAGGGCCGCCCGGGACAGGGGGCTACGAGCAGTACTTC.

The V and J genes are TRBV4-3 and TRBJ2-1, with 15 bases lining up with TRBD2. Unmatched junction bases numbered 6, after V lost 0 bases and J lost 3 bases. The CDR3 has 19 residues. Germline V gene lookup returns CDR1 LGHNA and CDR2 YSLEER. The CDR3 loop is CASSQDRGLAGGRYNEQFF. The CDR3 region has the DNA TGCGCCAGCAGCCAAGATCGCGGACTAGCGGGGGGGCGCTACAATGAGCAGTTCTTC.

The V gene is TRBV10-3, the J gene TRBJ1-2, with a tentative D call TRBD1 (5 bases). The CDR3 is 13 amino acids. CDR1 is ENHRY, CDR2 SYGVKD, per germline. The V end lost 5 bases, the J end lost 6 bases, and 13 bases lay between the germline ends. CDR3 nucleotide sequence: TGTGCCATCAGTCTGGAGCAGGGTGATGGCTACACCTTC. Protein: CAISLEQGDGYTF.

The chain joins TRBV30 to TRBJ2-7, with D maybe TRBD1 (6 bases). The CDR3 runs to 12 residues. V was cut by 3 bases and J by 8 bases, with 14 bases left in between. Looked up from germline, CDR1 is GTSNPN and CDR2 is SVGIG (reference sequence). The CDR3 here is CAWSAPGQKQYF. In DNA form, the CDR3 reads TGTGCCTGGAGCGCGCCGGGACAAAAGCAGTACTTC.

V and J are TRBV9 and TRBJ1-2, with a tentative D call TRBD1 (6 bases). This CDR3 contains 13 residues. V lost 6 bases, J lost 2 bases, and 11 bases lay in between. In germline, CDR1 is SGDLS, CDR2 YYNGEE. The CDR3 sequence is CASTIGGNYGYTF. As DNA, the CDR3 is TGTGCCAGCACCATTGGGGGCAACTATGGCTACACCTTC.

The chain combines TRBV7-8 with TRBJ1-2; D unclear. V lost 1 base, J lost 1 base, and 7 bases lay in between. The CDR3 sequence is 14 residues long. The V gene's germline CDR1 is SGHVS and CDR2 FQNEAQ. This chain's CDR3 is CASSLVPDNYGYTF. CDR3 bases: TGTGCCAGCAGCTTAGTTCCAGATAACTATGGCTACACCTTC. Drawing the rest from reference TRBV7-8 and TRBJ1-2, the complete variable domain is GAGVSQSPRYKVAKRGQDVALRCDPISGHVSLFWYQQALGQGPEFLTYFQNEAQLDKSGLPSDRFFAERPEGSVSTLKIQRTQQEDSAVYLCASSLVPDNYGYTFGSGTRLTVV.

This clone has only a few counts. The chain employs TRBV4-1 and TRBJ1-2, with no clear D. V was cut by 0 bases and J by 3 bases, with 8 bases left in between. The germline V gene has CDR1 MGHRA and CDR2 YSYEKL. The CDR3 consists of 14 residues. Written as DNA, the CDR3 is TGCGCCAGCAGCCAAGATAACAGCTACTATGGCTACACCTTC. Amino acids: CASSQDNSYYGYTF.

The chain employs TRBV27 and TRBJ2-1; TRBD2 matches at 10 bases. V lost 5 bases and J lost 5; bases outside the gene matches: 9. There are 16 residues in the CDR3. Germline CDR1 is MNHEY and CDR2 is SMNVEV (reference sequence). CDR3 region: CASSPSGSFSHNEQFF. The CDR3, as DNA: TGTGCCAGCAGTCCTAGCGGGAGCTTTTCCCACAATGAGCAGTTCTTC.

The chain has TRBV10-1 and TRBJ1-1; possibly TRBD1 for D (5 bases). V lost 2 bases, J lost 0 bases, and 16 bases lay in between. The CDR3 contains 17 residues. Germline V gives CDR1 WNHNN, CDR2 SYGVQD (reference sequence). The CDR3 DNA reads as TGCGCCAGCAGTGAGACGGTGAGGCGGGGGATGAACACTGAAGCTTTCTTT. This gives the protein CASSETVRRGMNTEAFF.

The CDR3 is CASRPSGTSTGELFF. As DNA, the CDR3 is TGTGCCAGCAGGCCTAGTGGGACAAGCACCGGGGAGCTGTTTTTT. V and J are TRBV6-5 and TRBJ2-2; a weak D match, TRBD1 (6 bases). The V gene lost 6 bases and the J gene lost 4 bases, with 15 bases spanning the gap. Germline loops: CDR1 MNHEY, CDR2 SVGAGI. The CDR3 contains 15 residues.

The chain links TRBV7-8 to TRBJ1-2; D is possibly TRBD1 (6 bases). V lost 1 base and J lost 8, with 17 bases in between. The CDR3 runs to 15 residues. Germline assignment: CDR1 SGHVS and CDR2 FQNEAQ. The CDR3 region has the DNA TGTGCCAGCAGCTTAGGAGGAACAGGGTTGGGCGGCTACACCTTC. Amino acids: CASSLGGTGLGGYTF.

The gene calls are TRBV27 and TRBJ2-2; D gene ambiguous. Germline V gene lookup returns CDR1 MNHEY and CDR2 SMNVEV (reference sequence). V lost 2 bases and J 6 bases, leaving 10 bases between the germline ends. The CDR3 runs 14 residues. CDR3 nucleotides: TGTGCCAGCAGTTTAGAACCAAGCGCCGGGGAGCTGTTTTTT. Its translation is CASSLEPSAGELFF.

This sequence joins TRBV27 and TRBJ2-2; D is possibly TRBD1 (6 bases). This CDR3 contains 14 residues. V lost 4 bases and J 2 bases, leaving 8 bases between the germline ends. The germline gives CDR1 MNHEY, CDR2 SMNVEV (reference sequence). For the CDR3, the DNA is TGTGCCAGCAGTTCGACAGGAAACACCGGGGAGCTGTTTTTT. This codes for CASSSTGNTGELFF.

CDR3 bases: TGTGCCAGCAGCCTCAGGGCAACTAATGAAAAACTGTTTTTT. This sequence encodes CASSLRATNEKLFF. The chain is built from TRBV16 and TRBJ1-4; D might be TRBD1 (5 bases). The V and J ends lost 4 bases and 0 bases respectively, with 6 bases between them. Germline assignment: CDR1 KGHSY and CDR2 FQNENV. The CDR3 is 14 amino acids.

The chain links TRBV5-4 to TRBJ1-1; no clear D gene. From germline, CDR1 is SGHNT and CDR2 YYREEE (reference sequence). The length of the CDR3 is 13 residues. V lost 5 bases to trimming and J lost 1 base, with 9 bases between them. In nucleotides, the CDR3 is TGTGCCAGCAGGGAGACCCAGAACACTGAAGCTTTCTTT. It encodes CASRETQNTEAFF.

The chain is built from TRBV25-1 and TRBJ2-1, with TRBD1 matching 9 bases. V lost 2 bases to trimming and J lost 3 bases; unmatched junction nucleotides: 5. Germline-derived CDR1 and CDR2 are MGHDK and SYGVNS. The CDR3 is 16 amino acids. CDR3 amino acids: CASSELGTGNYNEQFF. The DNA for the CDR3 is TGTGCCAGCAGTGAACTGGGGACAGGGAACTACAATGAGCAGTTCTTC. Supplemented by reference TRBV25-1 and TRBJ2-1, the full variable domain reads EADIYQTPRYLVIGTGKKITLECSQTMGHDKMYWYQQDPGMELHLIHYSYGVNSTEKGDLSSESTVSRIRTEHFPLTLESARPSHTSQYLCASSELGTGNYNEQFFGPGTRLTVL.